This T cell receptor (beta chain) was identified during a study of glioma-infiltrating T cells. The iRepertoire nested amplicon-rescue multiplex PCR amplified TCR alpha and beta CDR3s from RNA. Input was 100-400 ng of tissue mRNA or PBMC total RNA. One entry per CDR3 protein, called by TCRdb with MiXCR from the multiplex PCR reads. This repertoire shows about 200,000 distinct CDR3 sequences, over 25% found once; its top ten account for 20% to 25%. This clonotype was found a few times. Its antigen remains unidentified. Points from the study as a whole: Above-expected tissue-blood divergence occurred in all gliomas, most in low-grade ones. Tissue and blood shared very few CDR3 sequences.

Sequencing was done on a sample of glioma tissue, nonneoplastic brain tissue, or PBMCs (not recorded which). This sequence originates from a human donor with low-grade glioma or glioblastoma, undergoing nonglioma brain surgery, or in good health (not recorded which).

The CDR3 DNA reads as TGTGCCAGCAGTTTAGGCGTCGCTGGGGGCTACACCTTC. Its protein is CASSLGVAGGYTF. The chain recombines TRBV12-3 or TRBV12-4 with TRBJ1-2; D is unclear. The CDR3 is 13 amino acids. The V end was cut by 1 base, the J end by 8 bases, with 11 bases between.